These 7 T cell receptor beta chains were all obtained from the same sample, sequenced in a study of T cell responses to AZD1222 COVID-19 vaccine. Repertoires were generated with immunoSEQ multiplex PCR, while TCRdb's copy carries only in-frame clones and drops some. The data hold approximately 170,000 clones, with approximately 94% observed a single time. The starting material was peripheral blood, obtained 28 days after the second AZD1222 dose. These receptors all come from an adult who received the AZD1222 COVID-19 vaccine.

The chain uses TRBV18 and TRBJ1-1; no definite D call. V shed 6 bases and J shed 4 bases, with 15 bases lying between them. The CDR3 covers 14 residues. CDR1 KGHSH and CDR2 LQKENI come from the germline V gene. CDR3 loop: CASSRLRGITEAFF. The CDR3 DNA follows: TGTGCCAGCTCCCGACTGCGGGGTATCACTGAAGCTTTCTTT.

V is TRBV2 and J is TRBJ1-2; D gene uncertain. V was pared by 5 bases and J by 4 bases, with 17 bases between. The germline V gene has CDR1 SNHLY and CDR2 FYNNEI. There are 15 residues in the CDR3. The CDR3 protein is CASSLGWDLSYGYTF. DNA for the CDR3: TGTGCCAGCAGTCTGGGGTGGGATCTATCCTATGGCTACACCTTC. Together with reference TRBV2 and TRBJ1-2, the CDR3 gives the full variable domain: EPEVTQTPSHQVTQMGQEVILRCVPISNHLYFYWYRQILGQKVEFLVSFYNNEISEKSEIFDDQFSVERPDGSNFTLKIRSTKLEDSAMYFCASSLGWDLSYGYTFGSGTRLTVV.

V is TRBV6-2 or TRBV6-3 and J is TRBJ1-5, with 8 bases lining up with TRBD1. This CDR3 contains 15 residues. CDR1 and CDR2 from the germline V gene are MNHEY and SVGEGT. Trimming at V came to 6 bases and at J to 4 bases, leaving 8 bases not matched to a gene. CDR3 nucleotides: TGTGCCAGCAGCCCGACAGGGGCGCGGAATCAGCCCCAGCATTTT. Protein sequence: CASSPTGARNQPQHF.

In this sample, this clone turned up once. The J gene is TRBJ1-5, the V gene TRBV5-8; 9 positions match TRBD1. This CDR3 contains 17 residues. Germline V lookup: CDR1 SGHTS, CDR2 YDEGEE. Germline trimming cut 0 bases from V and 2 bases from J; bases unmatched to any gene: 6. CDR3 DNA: TGTGCCAGCAGCTTGGAAGGACAGGGGCGCGGCAATCAGCCCCAGCATTTT. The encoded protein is CASSLEGQGRGNQPQHF.

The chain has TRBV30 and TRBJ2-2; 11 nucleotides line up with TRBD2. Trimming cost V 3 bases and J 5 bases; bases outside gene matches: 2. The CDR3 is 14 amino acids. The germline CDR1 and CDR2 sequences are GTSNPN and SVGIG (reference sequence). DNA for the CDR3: TGTGCCTGGAGATTAGCGGGAGGGACCGGGGAGCTGTTTTTT. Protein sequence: CAWRLAGGTGELFF. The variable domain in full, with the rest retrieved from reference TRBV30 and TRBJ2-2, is SQTIHQWPATLVQPVGSPLSLECTVEGTSNPNLYWYRQAAGRGLQLLFYSVGIGQISSEVPQNLSASRPQDRQFILSSKKLLLSDSGFYLCAWRLAGGTGELFFGEGSRLTVL.

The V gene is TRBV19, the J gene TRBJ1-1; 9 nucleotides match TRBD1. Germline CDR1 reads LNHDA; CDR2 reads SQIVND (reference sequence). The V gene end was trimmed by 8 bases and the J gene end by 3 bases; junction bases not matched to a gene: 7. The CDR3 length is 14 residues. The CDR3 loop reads CASALGQGHTEAFF. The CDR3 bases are TGTGCCAGTGCACTAGGACAGGGGCACACTGAAGCTTTCTTT.

This CDR3 reads CASSPPGPQLETQYF. CDR3 nucleotide sequence: TGTGCCAGCAGTCCTCCGGGACCGCAACTAGAGACCCAGTACTTC. The V and J genes are TRBV6-5 and TRBJ2-5; either TRBD1 or TRBD2 may fit D (5 bases each). This CDR3 has 15 residues. The V gene's germline CDR1 is MNHEY and CDR2 SVGAGI. V lost 5 bases, J lost 4 bases, and 17 bases lay in between.